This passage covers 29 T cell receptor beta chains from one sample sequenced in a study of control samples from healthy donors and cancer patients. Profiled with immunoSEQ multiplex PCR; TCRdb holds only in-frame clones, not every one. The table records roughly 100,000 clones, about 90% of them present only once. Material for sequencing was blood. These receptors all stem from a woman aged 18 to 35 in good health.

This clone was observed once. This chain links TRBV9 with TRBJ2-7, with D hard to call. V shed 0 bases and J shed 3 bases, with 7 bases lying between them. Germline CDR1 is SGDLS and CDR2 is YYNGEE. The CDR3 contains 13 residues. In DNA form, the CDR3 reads TGTGCCAGCAGCGTAGCCCCGGGCTACGAGCAGTACTTC. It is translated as CASSVAPGYEQYF. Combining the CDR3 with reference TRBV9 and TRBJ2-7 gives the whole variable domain DSGVTQTPKHLITATGQRVTLRCSPRSGDLSVYWYQQSLDQGLQFLIQYYNGEERAKGNILERFSAQQFPDLHSELNLSSLELGDSALYFCASSVAPGYEQYFGPGTRLTVT.

The CDR3 DNA reads as TGTGCCAGCAGCCAAGATTCGCGGGGAACCGGGGAGCTGTTTTTT. Translating gives CASSQDSRGTGELFF. The chain has TRBV4-2 and TRBJ2-2; TRBD2 might be the D (6 bases). The CDR3 covers 15 residues. V lost 0 bases and J lost 5, with 10 bases in between. Germline CDR1 LGHNA, CDR2 YNFKEQ.

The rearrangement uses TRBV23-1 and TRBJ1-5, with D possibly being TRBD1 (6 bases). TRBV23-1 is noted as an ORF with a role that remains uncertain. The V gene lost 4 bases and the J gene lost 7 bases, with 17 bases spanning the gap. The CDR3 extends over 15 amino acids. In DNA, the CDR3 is TGCGCCAGCAGTCGGATGGATCAAGACAGGCAGCCCCAGCATTTT. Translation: CASSRMDQDRQPQHF.

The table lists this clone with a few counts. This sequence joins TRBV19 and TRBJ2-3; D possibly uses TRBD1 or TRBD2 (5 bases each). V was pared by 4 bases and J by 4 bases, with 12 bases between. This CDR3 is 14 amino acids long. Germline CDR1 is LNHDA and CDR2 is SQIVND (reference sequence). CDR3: CASSRTGTPDTQYF. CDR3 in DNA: TGTGCCAGTAGTAGGACCGGGACGCCAGATACGCAGTATTTT.

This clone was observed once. The CDR3 DNA is TGTGCCAGCAGTTTCATGTCAGGGTCACCCCTCCACTTT. Protein product: CASSFMSGSPLHF. The gene calls are TRBV12-3 or TRBV12-4 and TRBJ1-6; TRBD1 might be the D (5 bases). The CDR3 runs to 13 residues. The V end lost 3 bases, the J end lost 10 bases, and 10 bases lay between the germline ends.

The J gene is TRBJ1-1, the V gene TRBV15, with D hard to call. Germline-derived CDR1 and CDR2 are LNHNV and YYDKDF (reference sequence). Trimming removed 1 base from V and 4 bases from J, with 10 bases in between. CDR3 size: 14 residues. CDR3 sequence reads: CATSRAPEGTEAFF. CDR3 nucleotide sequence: TGTGCCACCAGCAGAGCGCCCGAGGGCACTGAAGCTTTCTTT.

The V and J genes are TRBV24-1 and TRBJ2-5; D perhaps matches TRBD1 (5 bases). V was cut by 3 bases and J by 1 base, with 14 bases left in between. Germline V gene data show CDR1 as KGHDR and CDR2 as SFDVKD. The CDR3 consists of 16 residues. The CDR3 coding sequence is TGTGCCACCAGTGATCAGGGTCGGAATCTCCAAGAGACCCAGTACTTC. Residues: CATSDQGRNLQETQYF.

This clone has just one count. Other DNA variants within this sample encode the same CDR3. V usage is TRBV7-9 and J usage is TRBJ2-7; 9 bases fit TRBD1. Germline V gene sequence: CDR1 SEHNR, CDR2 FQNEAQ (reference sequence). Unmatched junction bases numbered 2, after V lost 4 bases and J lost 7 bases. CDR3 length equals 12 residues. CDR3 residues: CASSSTGGEQYF. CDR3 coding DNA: TGTGCCAGCAGCTCGACAGGGGGAGAGCAGTACTTC.

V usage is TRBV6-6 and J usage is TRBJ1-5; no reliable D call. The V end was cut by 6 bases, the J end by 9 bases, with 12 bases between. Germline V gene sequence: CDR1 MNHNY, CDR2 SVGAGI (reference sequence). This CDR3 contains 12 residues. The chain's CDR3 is CASSATEGPQHF. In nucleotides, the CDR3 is TGTGCCAGCAGCGCTACGGAAGGGCCCCAGCATTTT.

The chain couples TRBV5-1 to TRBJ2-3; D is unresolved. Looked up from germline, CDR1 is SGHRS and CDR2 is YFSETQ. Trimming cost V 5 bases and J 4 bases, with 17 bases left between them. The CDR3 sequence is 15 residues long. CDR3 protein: CASSIAPVRADTQYF. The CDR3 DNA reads TGCGCCAGCAGTATAGCCCCCGTGCGCGCAGATACGCAGTATTTT.

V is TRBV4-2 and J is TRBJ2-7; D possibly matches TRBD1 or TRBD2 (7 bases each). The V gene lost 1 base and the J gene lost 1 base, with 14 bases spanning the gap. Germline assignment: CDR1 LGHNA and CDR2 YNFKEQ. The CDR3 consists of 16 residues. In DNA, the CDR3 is TGTGCCAGCAGCCAAGGATGGCAGGGGGGGTCCTACGAGCAGTACTTC. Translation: CASSQGWQGGSYEQYF.

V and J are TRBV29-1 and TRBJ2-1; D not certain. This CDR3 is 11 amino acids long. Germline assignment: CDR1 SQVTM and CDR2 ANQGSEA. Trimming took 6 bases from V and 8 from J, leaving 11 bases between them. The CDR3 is CSVALLDEQFF. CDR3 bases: TGCAGCGTGGCCCTCCTCGATGAGCAGTTCTTC.

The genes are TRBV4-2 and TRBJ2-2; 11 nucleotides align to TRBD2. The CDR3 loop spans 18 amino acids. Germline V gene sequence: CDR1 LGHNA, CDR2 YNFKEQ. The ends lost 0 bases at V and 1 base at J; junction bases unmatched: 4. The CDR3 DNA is TGTGCCAGCAGCCAAGAGTCTAGCGGGGGGCTGAACACCGGGGAGCTGTTTTTT. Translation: CASSQESSGGLNTGELFF.

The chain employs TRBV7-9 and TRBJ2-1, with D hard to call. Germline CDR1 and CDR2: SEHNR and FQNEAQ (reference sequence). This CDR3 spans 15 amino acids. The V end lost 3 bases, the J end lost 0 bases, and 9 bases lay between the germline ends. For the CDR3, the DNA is TGTGCCAGCAGCTTTGCGCTAAGCTCCTACAATGAGCAGTTCTTC. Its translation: CASSFALSSYNEQFF.

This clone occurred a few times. DNA of the CDR3: TGTGCCACCCGCCGGGACAGGGAGGGAGGGGAGCTGTTTTTT. Amino acids: CATRRDREGGELFF. This chain joins TRBV24-1 and TRBJ2-2, with 9 bases fitting TRBD1. The CDR3 runs 14 residues. Germline CDR1 is KGHDR and CDR2 is SFDVKD. Germline trimming cut 9 bases from V and 8 bases from J; bases unmatched to any gene: 9.

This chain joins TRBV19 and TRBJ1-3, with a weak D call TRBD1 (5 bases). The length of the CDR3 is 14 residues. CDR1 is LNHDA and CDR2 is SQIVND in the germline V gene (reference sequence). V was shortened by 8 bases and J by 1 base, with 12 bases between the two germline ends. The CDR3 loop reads CASQQGSSGNTIYF. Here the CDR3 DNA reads TGTGCCAGTCAGCAGGGCTCATCTGGAAACACCATATATTTT.

The CDR3 sequence: CASSRTVTNEKLFF. The CDR3 DNA follows: TGTGCCAGCAGTCGGACAGTTACTAATGAAAAACTGTTTTTT. This chain links TRBV6-5 with TRBJ1-4, with a tentative D call TRBD1 (6 bases). V shed 5 bases and J shed 2 bases, with 9 bases lying between them. This CDR3 comprises 14 residues. Germline CDR1 MNHEY, CDR2 SVGAGI.

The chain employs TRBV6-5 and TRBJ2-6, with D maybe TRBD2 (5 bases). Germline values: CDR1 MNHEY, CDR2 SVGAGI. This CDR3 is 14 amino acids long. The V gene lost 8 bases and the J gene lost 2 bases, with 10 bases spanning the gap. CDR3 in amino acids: CASFPLAGANVLTF. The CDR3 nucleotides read TGTGCCAGCTTCCCACTAGCTGGGGCCAACGTCCTGACTTTC.

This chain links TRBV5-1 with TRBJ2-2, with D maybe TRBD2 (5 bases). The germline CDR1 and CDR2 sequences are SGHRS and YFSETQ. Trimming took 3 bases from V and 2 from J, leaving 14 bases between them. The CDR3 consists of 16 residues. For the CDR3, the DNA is TGCGCCAGCAGCTACGAGGCCGGGATTAACACCGGGGAGCTGTTTTTT. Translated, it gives CASSYEAGINTGELFF.

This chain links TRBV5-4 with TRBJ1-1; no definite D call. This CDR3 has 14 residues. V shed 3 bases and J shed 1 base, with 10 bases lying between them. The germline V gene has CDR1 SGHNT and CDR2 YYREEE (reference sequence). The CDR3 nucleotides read TGTGCCAGCAGCTACTTAGGAGAGAACACTGAAGCTTTCTTT. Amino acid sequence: CASSYLGENTEAFF.

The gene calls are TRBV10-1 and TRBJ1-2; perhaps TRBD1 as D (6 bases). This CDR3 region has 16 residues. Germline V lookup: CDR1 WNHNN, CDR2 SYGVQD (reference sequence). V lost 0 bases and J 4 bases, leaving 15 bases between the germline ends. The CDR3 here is CASSESKGPGVYGYTF. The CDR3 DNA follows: TGCGCCAGCAGTGAGTCAAAGGGCCCAGGGGTCTATGGCTACACCTTC.

CDR3 region: CASSQQGFNEKLFF. CDR3 nucleotide sequence: TGTGCCAGCTCTCAGCAGGGATTCAATGAAAAACTGTTTTTT. The chain is built from TRBV6-5 and TRBJ1-4; possibly TRBD1 for D (5 bases). Between the trimmed V and J ends, which lost 8 bases and 5 bases, there was a span of 15 bases. This CDR3 is 14 amino acids long. Germline CDR1 and CDR2: MNHEY and SVGAGI.

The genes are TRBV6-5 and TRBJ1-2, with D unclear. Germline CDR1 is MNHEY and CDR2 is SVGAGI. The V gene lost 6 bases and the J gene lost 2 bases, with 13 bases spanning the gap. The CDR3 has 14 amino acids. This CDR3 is CASRYLTLNYGYTF. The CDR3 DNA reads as TGTGCCAGCAGATACCTTACACTGAACTATGGCTACACCTTC.

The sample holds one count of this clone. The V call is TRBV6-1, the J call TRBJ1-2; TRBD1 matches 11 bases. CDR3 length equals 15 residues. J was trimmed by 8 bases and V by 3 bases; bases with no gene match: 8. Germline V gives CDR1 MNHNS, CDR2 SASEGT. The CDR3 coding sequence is TGTGCCAGCAGTGAGGTTGGACAGGGGGCGTTGGGCTACACCTTC. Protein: CASSEVGQGALGYTF.

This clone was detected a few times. The CDR3 DNA reads TGTGCCAGCAGCAAAGGCGGCCAGGGGGCCACTGAAGCTTTCTTT. Amino acid sequence: CASSKGGQGATEAFF. The rearrangement uses TRBV21-1 and TRBJ1-1; TRBD1 is the table's D call and was not checked against the DNA. TRBV21-1 has pseudogene status. The CDR3 sequence is 15 residues long.

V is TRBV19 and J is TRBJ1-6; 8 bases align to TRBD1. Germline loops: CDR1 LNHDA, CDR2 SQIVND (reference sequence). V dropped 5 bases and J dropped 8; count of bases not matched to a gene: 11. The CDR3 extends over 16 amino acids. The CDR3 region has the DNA TGTGCCAGTAGTGGGGCCACAGGGGGGACTTATTCACCCCTCCACTTT. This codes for CASSGATGGTYSPLHF.

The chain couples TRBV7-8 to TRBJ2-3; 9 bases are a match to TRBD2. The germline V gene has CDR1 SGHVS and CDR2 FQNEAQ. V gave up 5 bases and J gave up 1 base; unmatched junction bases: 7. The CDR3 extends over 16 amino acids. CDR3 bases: TGTGCCAGCAGCCCAATCATAGCGGGGGGCACAGATACGCAGTATTTT. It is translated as CASSPIIAGGTDTQYF.

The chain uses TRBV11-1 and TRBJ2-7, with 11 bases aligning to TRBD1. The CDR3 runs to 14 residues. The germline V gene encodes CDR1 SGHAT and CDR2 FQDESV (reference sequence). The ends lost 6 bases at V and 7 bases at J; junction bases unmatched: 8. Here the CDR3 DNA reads TGTGCCAGCAGAACTTCCGGGACAGGGGGGGAGCAGTACTTC. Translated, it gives CASRTSGTGGEQYF.

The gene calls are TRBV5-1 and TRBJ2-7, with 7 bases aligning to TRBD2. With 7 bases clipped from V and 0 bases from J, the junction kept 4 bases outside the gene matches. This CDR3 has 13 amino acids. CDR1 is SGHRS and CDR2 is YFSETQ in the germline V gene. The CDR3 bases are TGCGCCAGCGGGGGGGACCACTCCTACGAGCAGTACTTC. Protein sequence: CASGGDHSYEQYF.